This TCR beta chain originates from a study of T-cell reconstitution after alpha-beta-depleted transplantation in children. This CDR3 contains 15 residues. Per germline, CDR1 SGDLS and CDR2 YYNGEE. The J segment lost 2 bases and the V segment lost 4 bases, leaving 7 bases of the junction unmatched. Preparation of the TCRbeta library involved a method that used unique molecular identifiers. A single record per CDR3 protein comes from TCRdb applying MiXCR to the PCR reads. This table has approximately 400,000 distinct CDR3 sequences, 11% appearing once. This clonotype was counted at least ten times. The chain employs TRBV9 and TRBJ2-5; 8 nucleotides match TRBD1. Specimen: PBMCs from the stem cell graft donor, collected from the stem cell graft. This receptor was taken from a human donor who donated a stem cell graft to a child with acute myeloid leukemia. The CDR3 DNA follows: TGTGCCAGCAGCATAGGACAGGGTGGACAAGAGACCCAGTACTTC. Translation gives CASSIGQGGQETQYF.